This entry concerns a single T cell receptor (beta chain). The CDR3 contains 15 residues. Trimming removed 0 bases from V and 7 bases from J; junction bases left unmatched: 2. TCRdb's table, derived via immunoSEQ multiplex PCR, lists solely in-frame clones and lacks some. The sample holds some 97,000 clones, around 90% seen once. The data originate from a study of T cell changes during pregnancy in multiple sclerosis. The source was peripheral blood, collected in the second trimester of pregnancy. This chain connects TRBV23-1 to TRBJ1-5; 11 bases line up with TRBD1. TRBV23-1 carries the ORF label, with uncertain function. This sequence originates from a female donor with multiple sclerosis, enrolled in a pregnancy study. The CDR3 loop reads CASSQSGQGGQPQHF. CDR3 DNA sequence: TGCGCCAGCAGTCAATCGGGACAGGGGGGGCAGCCCCAGCATTTT.